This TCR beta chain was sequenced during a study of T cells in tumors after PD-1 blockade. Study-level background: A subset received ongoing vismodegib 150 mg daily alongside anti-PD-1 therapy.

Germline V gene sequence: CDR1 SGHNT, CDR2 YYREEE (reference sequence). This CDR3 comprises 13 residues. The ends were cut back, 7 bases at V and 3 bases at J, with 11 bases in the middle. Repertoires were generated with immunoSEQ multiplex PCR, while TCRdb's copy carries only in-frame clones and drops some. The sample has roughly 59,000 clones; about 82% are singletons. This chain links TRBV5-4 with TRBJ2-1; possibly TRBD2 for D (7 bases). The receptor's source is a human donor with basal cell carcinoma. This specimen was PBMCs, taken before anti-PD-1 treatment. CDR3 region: CASRGALYNEQFF. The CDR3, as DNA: TGTGCCAGCCGGGGGGCCCTCTACAATGAGCAGTTCTTC.